This TCR beta chain was identified during a study of T cell responses to AZD1222 COVID-19 vaccine. The study's findings and limits: Only after the peak T cell response were repertoires sampled.

This table comes from immunoSEQ multiplex PCR, and its TCRdb copy is limited to in-frame clones, with some not included. Of 200,000 to 250,000 clones detected, approximately 94% appear once; the ten largest clones hold about 1%. Remarks on this clone: Antigen: not known.

Germline lookup yields CDR1 KGHSH and CDR2 LQKENI. CDR3 length: 16 residues. V was clipped by 5 bases and J by 5 bases; unmatched bases: 12. Sequencing used peripheral blood, obtained on day 0 of MenACWY control vaccination. The receptor's source is an adult in good health. The chain joins TRBV18 to TRBJ2-5; 9 bases match TRBD1. The CDR3 DNA is TGTGCCAGCTCAGAGACCGGGACAGGGCCTGGGGAGACCCAGTACTTC. As protein: CASSETGTGPGETQYF.